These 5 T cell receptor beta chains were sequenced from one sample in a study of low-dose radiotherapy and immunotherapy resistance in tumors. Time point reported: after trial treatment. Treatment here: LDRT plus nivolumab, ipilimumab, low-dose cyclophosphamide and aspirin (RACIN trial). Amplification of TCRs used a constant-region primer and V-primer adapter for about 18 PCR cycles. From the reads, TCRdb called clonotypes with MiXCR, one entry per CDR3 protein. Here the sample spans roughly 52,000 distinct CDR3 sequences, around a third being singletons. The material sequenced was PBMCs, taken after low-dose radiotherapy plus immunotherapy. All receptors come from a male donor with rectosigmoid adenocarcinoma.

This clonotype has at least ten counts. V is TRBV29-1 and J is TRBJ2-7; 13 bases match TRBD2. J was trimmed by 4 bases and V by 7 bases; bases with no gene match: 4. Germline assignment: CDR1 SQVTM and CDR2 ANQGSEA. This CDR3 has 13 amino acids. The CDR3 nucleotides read TGCAGCGCCAGGACTAGCGGGGGATACGAGCAGTACTTC. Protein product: CSARTSGGYEQYF.

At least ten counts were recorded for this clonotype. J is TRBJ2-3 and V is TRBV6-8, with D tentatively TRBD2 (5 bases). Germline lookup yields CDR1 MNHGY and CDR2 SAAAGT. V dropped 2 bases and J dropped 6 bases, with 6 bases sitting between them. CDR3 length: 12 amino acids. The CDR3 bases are TGTGCCAGCAGTTACGAGGGTGATACGCAGTATTTT. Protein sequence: CASSYEGDTQYF.

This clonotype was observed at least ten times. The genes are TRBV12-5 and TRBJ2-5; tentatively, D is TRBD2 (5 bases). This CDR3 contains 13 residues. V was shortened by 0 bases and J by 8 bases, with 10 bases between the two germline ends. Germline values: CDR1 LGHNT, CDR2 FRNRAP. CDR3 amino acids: CASGLVVEGTQYF. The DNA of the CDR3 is TGTGCTAGTGGTTTGGTAGTCGAGGGCACCCAGTACTTC.

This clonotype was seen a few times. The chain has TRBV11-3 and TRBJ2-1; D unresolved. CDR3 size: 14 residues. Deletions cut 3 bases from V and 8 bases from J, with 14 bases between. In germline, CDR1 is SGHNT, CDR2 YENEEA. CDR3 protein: CASSLGPVPDEQFF. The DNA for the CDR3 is TGTGCCAGCAGCTTGGGCCCTGTTCCCGATGAGCAGTTCTTC.

The CDR3 DNA follows: TGCGCCAGCAGCGGGGCCCCGAGCCACACCGGGGAGCTGTTTTTT. Its protein is CASSGAPSHTGELFF. The chain has TRBV5-1 and TRBJ2-2; weak D call: TRBD1 (5 bases). The CDR3 consists of 15 residues. V dropped 4 bases and J dropped 3 bases, with 13 bases sitting between them. Germline V gives CDR1 SGHRS, CDR2 YFSETQ.